These T cell receptor beta chains were read from a single sample in a study of T cell responses to AZD1222 COVID-19 vaccine. Profiling relied on immunoSEQ multiplex PCR, and the TCRdb table lists in-frame clones only, not all of them. The repertoire includes approximately 150,000 clones, about 89% of them detected once, and 1.5% to 2% sits in the top ten. Material: peripheral blood, obtained on day 0 of AZD1222 vaccination. The receptors were sampled from an adult in good health. Both conserved end residues are part of each CDR3.

cdr3_length: 15; v_call: TRBV6-5; j_call: TRBJ1-4; cdr3_aa: CASSTFRGMGEKLFF
cdr3_length: 15; v_call: TRBV9; j_call: TRBJ2-3; cdr3_aa: CASSAGLAGDGTQYF
cdr3_length: 15; v_call: TRBV18; j_call: TRBJ1-2; cdr3_aa: CASSITGTGIYGYTF
cdr3_length: 15; v_call: TRBV5-6; j_call: TRBJ1-1; cdr3_aa: CASSPPDRGDTEAFF
cdr3_length: 16; v_call: TRBV18; j_call: TRBJ2-1; cdr3_aa: CASSTELAGGQNEQFF
cdr3_length: 12; v_call: TRBV28; j_call: TRBJ1-1; cdr3_aa: CASSLWGAAPFF
cdr3_length: 13; v_call: TRBV12-3/TRBV12-4; j_call: TRBJ1-1; cdr3_aa: CASSQTGNTEAFF
cdr3_length: 14; v_call: TRBV7-9; j_call: TRBJ2-7; cdr3_aa: CASSLDGLAYEQYF
cdr3_length: 11; v_call: TRBV20-1; j_call: TRBJ1-1; cdr3_aa: CSAQGDREAFF
cdr3_length: 11; v_call: TRBV7-6; j_call: TRBJ1-2; cdr3_aa: CASSLGDGYTF
cdr3_length: 14; v_call: TRBV7-2; j_call: TRBJ1-1; cdr3_aa: CASSVTGGNSEAFF
cdr3_length: 13; v_call: TRBV10-3; j_call: TRBJ2-7; cdr3_aa: CAISEQTGGEQYF
cdr3_length: 14; v_call: TRBV19; j_call: TRBJ1-2; cdr3_aa: CASSRQQLGYGYTF
cdr3_length: 16; v_call: TRBV6-2/TRBV6-3; j_call: TRBJ2-7; cdr3_aa: CASSRRVAGGPYEQYF
cdr3_length: 14; v_call: TRBV6-6; j_call: TRBJ1-2; cdr3_aa: CASSYSDNAKGYTF
cdr3_length: 14; v_call: TRBV19; j_call: TRBJ1-3; cdr3_aa: CASSISRPGNTIYF
cdr3_length: 14; v_call: TRBV4-3; j_call: TRBJ2-3; cdr3_aa: CASSQTSGTDTQYF
cdr3_length: 15; v_call: TRBV30; j_call: TRBJ2-3; cdr3_aa: CAWSLTGAATDTQYF
cdr3_length: 14; v_call: TRBV6-5; j_call: TRBJ1-5; cdr3_aa: CASSVDRGNQPQHF
cdr3_length: 19; v_call: TRBV4-2; j_call: TRBJ1-5; cdr3_aa: CASSQDSRGTRGSNQPQHF
cdr3_length: 13; v_call: TRBV3-1/TRBV3-2; j_call: TRBJ2-1; cdr3_aa: CASRTSGYNEQFF
cdr3_length: 17; v_call: TRBV5-8; j_call: TRBJ1-5; cdr3_aa: CASSLTGGGYSNQPQHF
cdr3_length: 15; v_call: TRBV19; j_call: TRBJ1-5; cdr3_aa: CASSQQGRSNQPQHF
cdr3_length: 13; v_call: TRBV28; j_call: TRBJ2-1; cdr3_aa: CASSLRDSLGQFF
cdr3_length: 16; v_call: TRBV4-3; j_call: TRBJ2-3; cdr3_aa: CASSQGLAGVTDTQYF
cdr3_length: 13; v_call: TRBV28; j_call: TRBJ2-1; cdr3_aa: CASTVPLNNEQFF
cdr3_length: 16; v_call: TRBV7-8; j_call: TRBJ2-5; cdr3_aa: CASSLRLAGDQETQYF
cdr3_length: 11; v_call: TRBV15; j_call: TRBJ1-2; cdr3_aa: CASTGRYGYTF
cdr3_length: 17; v_call: TRBV7-2; j_call: TRBJ2-1; cdr3_aa: CASSTWDRGANYNEQFF
cdr3_length: 12; v_call: TRBV7-9; j_call: TRBJ1-2; cdr3_aa: CASRDSGYGYTF
cdr3_length: 13; v_call: TRBV25-1; j_call: TRBJ2-1; cdr3_aa: CASSESGGTEQFF
cdr3_length: 15; v_call: TRBV5-6; j_call: TRBJ1-2; cdr3_aa: CASSLRAGGSYGYTF
cdr3_length: 17; v_call: TRBV10-2; j_call: TRBJ2-6; cdr3_aa: CASSDSTRYSGANVLTF
cdr3_length: 15; v_call: TRBV7-2; j_call: TRBJ1-1; cdr3_aa: CASSPATGIFAEAFF
cdr3_length: 15; v_call: TRBV30; j_call: TRBJ2-7; cdr3_aa: CAWSPARTVLYEQYF
cdr3_length: 15; v_call: TRBV6-4; j_call: TRBJ2-1; cdr3_aa: CASRLAGLYHNEQFF
cdr3_length: 14; v_call: TRBV10-1; j_call: TRBJ2-7; cdr3_aa: CASSGGQEIYEQYF
cdr3_length: 15; v_call: TRBV24-1; j_call: TRBJ1-2; cdr3_aa: CATSEGDRGHYGYTF
cdr3_length: 13; v_call: TRBV6-5; j_call: TRBJ1-1; cdr3_aa: CASSSDTYTEAFF
cdr3_length: 17; v_call: TRBV9; j_call: TRBJ2-2; cdr3_aa: CASSVDWEGSNTGELFF
cdr3_length: 14; v_call: TRBV13; j_call: TRBJ2-7; cdr3_aa: CASRVAGSSYEQYF
cdr3_length: 15; v_call: TRBV19; j_call: TRBJ2-6; cdr3_aa: CASRSKDSGANVLTF
cdr3_length: 15; v_call: TRBV28; j_call: TRBJ2-3; cdr3_aa: CASSLSPSRTDTQYF
cdr3_length: 15; v_call: TRBV5-4; j_call: TRBJ2-1; cdr3_aa: CASSLFRERDSEQFF
cdr3_length: 15; v_call: TRBV5-8; j_call: TRBJ2-7; cdr3_aa: CASSSQGTSSYEQYF
cdr3_length: 16; v_call: TRBV11-2; j_call: TRBJ2-2; cdr3_aa: CASSPTSGSRTGELFF
cdr3_length: 12; v_call: TRBV3-1/TRBV3-2; j_call: TRBJ1-6; cdr3_aa: CASKQGGSPLHF
cdr3_length: 11; v_call: TRBV7-2; j_call: TRBJ2-1; cdr3_aa: CASSFRDEQFF
cdr3_length: 11; v_call: TRBV28; j_call: TRBJ1-2; cdr3_aa: CASSSTVGYTF
cdr3_length: 15; v_call: TRBV28; j_call: TRBJ2-2; cdr3_aa: CASRLPGLNTGELFF
cdr3_length: 15; v_call: TRBV27; j_call: TRBJ1-3; cdr3_aa: CASSPLGARENTIYF
cdr3_length: 15; v_call: TRBV2; j_call: TRBJ2-1; cdr3_aa: CASNHGGGLRGRQFF
cdr3_length: 12; v_call: TRBV10-3; j_call: TRBJ2-2; cdr3_aa: CAISGGTGELFF
cdr3_length: 15; v_call: TRBV7-9; j_call: TRBJ2-2; cdr3_aa: CASSSARHPTGELFF
cdr3_length: 13; v_call: TRBV19; j_call: TRBJ1-1; cdr3_aa: CASTVTANTEAFF
cdr3_length: 15; v_call: TRBV6-1; j_call: TRBJ2-1; cdr3_aa: CASSERQPGINEQFF
cdr3_length: 16; v_call: TRBV28; j_call: TRBJ1-1; cdr3_aa: CASSFTGRTGNTEAFF
cdr3_length: 14; v_call: TRBV4-3; j_call: TRBJ2-3; cdr3_aa: CASSQDSPGDTQYF
cdr3_length: 16; v_call: TRBV18; j_call: TRBJ2-1; cdr3_aa: CASSPPKKADYNEQFF
cdr3_length: 17; v_call: TRBV10-2; j_call: TRBJ2-5; cdr3_aa: CASSEDLAAGLLETQYF